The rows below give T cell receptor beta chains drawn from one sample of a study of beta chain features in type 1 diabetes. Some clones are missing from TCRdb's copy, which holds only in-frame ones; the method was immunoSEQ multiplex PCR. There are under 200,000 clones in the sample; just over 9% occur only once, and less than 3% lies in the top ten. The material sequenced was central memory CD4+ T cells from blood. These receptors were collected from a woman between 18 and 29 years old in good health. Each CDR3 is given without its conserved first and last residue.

CDR3: ASSHRDRPYTEAF; J: TRBJ1-1; V: TRBV4-3
CDR3: AWGQFSNQPQH; J: TRBJ1-5; V: TRBV30
CDR3: ASSPNRDQETQY; J: TRBJ2-5; V: TRBV18
CDR3: ASSTLGGVWNEQF; J: TRBJ2-1; V: TRBV19
CDR3: ASSVRGIADTQY; J: TRBJ2-3; V: TRBV9
CDR3: ASSPEGDYGYT; J: TRBJ1-2; V: TRBV18
CDR3: ASNAGTASTDTQY; J: TRBJ2-3; V: TRBV5-4
CDR3: ASSPRASLTGQY; J: TRBJ2-7; V: TRBV5-6
CDR3: ASSQGHGTGASTDTQY; J: TRBJ2-3; V: TRBV4-1
CDR3: ASSLEIGGTGELF; J: TRBJ2-2; V: TRBV11-1
CDR3: ASSRHPSGNEQF; J: TRBJ2-1; V: TRBV19
CDR3: ASSPYGQAIGTDTQY; J: TRBJ2-3; V: TRBV28
CDR3: ASSATGKYGYT; J: TRBJ1-2; V: TRBV6-1
CDR3: ASTSGTSDEKLF; J: TRBJ1-4; V: TRBV19
CDR3: AGTSGGSYEQY; J: TRBJ2-7; V: TRBV30
CDR3: ASSSSSGLPSSYNEQF; J: TRBJ2-1; V: TRBV7-8
CDR3: ASRSTSEGETQY; J: TRBJ2-5; V: TRBV7-9
CDR3: ASSSEGGSEQF; J: TRBJ2-1; V: TRBV7-9
CDR3: ATGGRAGNEQF; J: TRBJ2-1; V: TRBV2
CDR3: ASSSDREENEKLF; J: TRBJ1-4; V: TRBV27
CDR3: ASSFNRGYEQY; J: TRBJ2-7; V: TRBV5-4
CDR3: ASRPPGQGHQPQH; J: TRBJ1-5; V: TRBV19
CDR3: ASSPASNTEAF; J: TRBJ1-1; V: TRBV18
CDR3: ASSQGAAGDGETQY; J: TRBJ2-5; V: TRBV4-3
CDR3: ASSVGTNYEQY; J: TRBJ2-7; V: TRBV2
CDR3: AIRSGTSGQLSYNEQF; J: TRBJ2-1; V: TRBV21-1
CDR3: AWSDGGEGGETQY; J: TRBJ2-5; V: TRBV30
CDR3: ASSLGSTGMLGTGELF; J: TRBJ2-2; V: TRBV7-8
CDR3: ASSFQGAGDEKLF; J: TRBJ1-4; V: TRBV11-2
CDR3: ASSEPGGLADAQY; J: TRBJ2-5; V: TRBV2
CDR3: ASSPTSGPFDEQY; J: TRBJ2-7; V: TRBV7-3
CDR3: ASSPLGQGANQPQH; J: TRBJ1-5; V: TRBV7-2
CDR3: ASSLLTGGSGYT; J: TRBJ1-2; V: TRBV28
CDR3: ASSLGLTGSTGELF; J: TRBJ2-2; V: TRBV28